A single sample gave rise to the 7 T cell receptor beta chains below, sequenced in a study of Ad26.COV2.S vaccination and SARS-CoV-2 variants. Indicated treatment: some 19 received Ad26.COV2.S at low or high dose, single or two shots; 5 received placebo; per-sample allocation not given. The samples date from day 63 after the first vaccine or placebo injection. The assay was immunoSEQ multiplex PCR, and TCRdb's table has in-frame clones only and misses some. Here the sample spans hundreds of thousands of clones, around 89% being singletons. This sample comprised peripheral blood, obtained in a trial of Ad26.COV2.S vaccine versus placebo. The receptors were sampled from a person between 18 and 65 years old who received the Ad26.COV2.S COVID-19 vaccine or a placebo.

The chain combines TRBV25-1 with TRBJ1-5; no reliable D call. This CDR3 contains 14 residues. Trimming removed 1 base from V and 0 bases from J, with 4 bases in between. Germline V gene data show CDR1 as MGHDK and CDR2 as SYGVNS. As DNA, the CDR3 is TGTGCCAGCAGTGAATGGGGTAGCAATCAGCCCCAGCATTTT. It codes for CASSEWGSNQPQHF.

V and J are TRBV3-1 (or the pseudogene TRBV3-2) and TRBJ2-3; D ambiguous. The V end lost 2 bases, the J end lost 2 bases, and 8 bases lay between the germline ends. Germline-derived CDR1 and CDR2 are LGHDT and YNNKEL (reference sequence). The CDR3 contains 14 residues. The CDR3 bases are TGTGCCAGCAGCCAACGGACCGTCACAGATACGCAGTATTTT. Its protein is CASSQRTVTDTQYF.

The genes are TRBV21-1 and TRBJ1-4. TRBV21-1 is tagged as a pseudogene. This CDR3 is built from 12 residues. Here the CDR3 DNA reads TGTGCCAGCAGCATTGGAGTGGGTAAACTGTTTTTT. Protein sequence: CASSIGVGKLFF.

This chain uses TRBV6-1 with TRBJ2-7; D unclear. Trimming removed 1 base at V and 7 bases at J, with 8 bases between. The CDR3 totals 12 residues. Germline CDR1 and CDR2: MNHNS and SASEGT. The CDR3 loop reads CASSEGEREQYF. The CDR3 DNA sequence: TGTGCCAGCAGTGAAGGGGAACGGGAGCAGTACTTC.

The sample holds a few counts of this clone. This chain joins TRBV10-2 and TRBJ1-5, with D tentatively TRBD1 (5 bases). The CDR3 has 18 amino acids. The V and J ends lost 0 bases and 0 bases respectively, with 15 bases between them. Germline CDR1 reads WSHSY; CDR2 reads SAAADI. CDR3 sequence: CASSESPLDSYSNQPQHF. CDR3 DNA: TGCGCCAGCAGTGAGTCTCCCCTCGACAGCTATAGCAATCAGCCCCAGCATTTT.

The CDR3 DNA reads as TGCGCCAGCAGTGAGGCCGCGGGCACTCGGGATGAGCAGTTCTTC. It yields the protein CASSEAAGTRDEQFF. V is TRBV10-1 and J is TRBJ2-1, with D possibly being TRBD2 (5 bases). The CDR3 extends over 15 amino acids. Germline loops: CDR1 WNHNN, CDR2 SYGVQD (reference sequence). Trimming took off 2 bases at V and 8 bases at J, with 16 bases between the two ends.

The chain joins TRBV3-1 (or the pseudogene TRBV3-2) to TRBJ1-3; 7 bases agree with TRBD1. Germline CDR1 and CDR2: LGHDT and YNNKEL (reference sequence). With 4 bases clipped from V and 9 bases from J, the junction kept 6 bases outside the gene matches. The CDR3 runs to 13 residues. CDR3 in amino acids: CASSRDRVGTIYF. The CDR3 region has the DNA TGTGCCAGCAGCCGCGACAGGGTTGGCACCATATATTTT.